A selection of T cell receptor beta chains follows, all from one sample in a study of blood T cell repertoires in COVID-19. The table came from immunoSEQ multiplex PCR; TCRdb's copy has only in-frame clones and leaves some out. The table lists tens of thousands of clones, roughly 80% of them singletons. Sequencing was performed on peripheral blood. These receptors originate from an elderly woman with active or convalescent COVID-19. CDR3s include the opening cysteine and the closing phenylalanine or tryptophan. Fields, in order: D gene, V gene, J gene, CDR3 DNA, CDR3 protein. The D gene is left open where the match is weak.

d_call: -; v_call: TRBV18; j_call: TRBJ2-7; cdr3_nt: TGTGCCAGCTCAAGGACAGAGAAAACCTCCTACGAGCAGTACTTC; cdr3_aa: CASSRTEKTSYEQYF
d_call: -; v_call: TRBV5-1; j_call: TRBJ2-2; cdr3_nt: TGCGCCAGCAGCCTCGGACAGCCCAACACCGGGGAGCTGTTTTTT; cdr3_aa: CASSLGQPNTGELFF
d_call: -; v_call: TRBV19; j_call: TRBJ2-4; cdr3_nt: TGTGCCAGTAGTCGGGGGAAAAACATTCAGTACTTC; cdr3_aa: CASSRGKNIQYF
d_call: TRBD1; v_call: TRBV7-9; j_call: TRBJ1-6; cdr3_nt: TGTGCCAGCAGCCCAGGCGACAGGGGGGATTCACCCCTCCACTTT; cdr3_aa: CASSPGDRGDSPLHF
d_call: -; v_call: TRBV30; j_call: TRBJ1-1; cdr3_nt: TGTGCCTGGAGCCCCCCCGGAGCCCTAAGATGGGCTTTCTTT; cdr3_aa: CAWSPPGALRWAFF
d_call: -; v_call: TRBV27; j_call: TRBJ1-1; cdr3_nt: TGTGCCAGCAGTTTATCCTCCCCAGTTGAAGCTTTCTTT; cdr3_aa: CASSLSSPVEAFF
d_call: -; v_call: TRBV27; j_call: TRBJ1-1; cdr3_nt: TGTGCCAGCAGTTTGGCAGGTTCGACTGAAGCTTTCTTT; cdr3_aa: CASSLAGSTEAFF
d_call: TRBD1; v_call: TRBV7-2; j_call: TRBJ1-1; cdr3_nt: TGTGCCAGCAGCTCCCCAGGGACAGGGGGCACTGAAGCTTTCTTT; cdr3_aa: CASSSPGTGGTEAFF
d_call: -; v_call: TRBV28; j_call: TRBJ2-5; cdr3_nt: TGTGCCAGCAGTTTACCCGCGGGGTTGAATGTAGAGACCCAGTACTTC; cdr3_aa: CASSLPAGLNVETQYF
d_call: -; v_call: TRBV2; j_call: TRBJ1-2; cdr3_nt: TGTGCCAGCAGTGATCCCGGACAGCCTCGGGATGGCTACACCTTC; cdr3_aa: CASSDPGQPRDGYTF